This T cell receptor beta chain was captured in a study of blood T cell repertoires in COVID-19. The trim removed 4 bases at V and 4 bases at J, leaving 3 bases unmatched. The CDR3 covers 13 residues. The V gene's germline CDR1 is SGHRS and CDR2 YFSETQ. In the original analysis: Estimates of nucleated cell counts were drawn from the amplification of reference gene primers. TCRdb's copy holds only in-frame clones and misses some; the assay was immunoSEQ multiplex PCR. V, J and clone size are taken as reported in that table, and D and trimming were inferred from the DNA itself. This table holds about 160,000 clones, roughly 90% found once.

Sequenced: peripheral blood. This sequence originates from a man in his sixties with active or convalescent COVID-19. The rearrangement joins TRBV5-1 to TRBJ1-1, with 8 bases that match TRBD1. The DNA of the CDR3 is TGCGCCAGCAGCGGACAGGGAAGCACTGAAGCTTTCTTT. Amino acid sequence: CASSGQGSTEAFF. The full variable domain, rest sourced from reference TRBV5-1 and TRBJ1-1, is KAGVTQTPRYLIKTRGQQVTLSCSPISGHRSVSWYQQTPGQGLQFLFEYFSETQRNKGNFPGRFSGRQFSNSRSEMNVSTLELGDSALYLCASSGQGSTEAFFGQGTRLTVV.